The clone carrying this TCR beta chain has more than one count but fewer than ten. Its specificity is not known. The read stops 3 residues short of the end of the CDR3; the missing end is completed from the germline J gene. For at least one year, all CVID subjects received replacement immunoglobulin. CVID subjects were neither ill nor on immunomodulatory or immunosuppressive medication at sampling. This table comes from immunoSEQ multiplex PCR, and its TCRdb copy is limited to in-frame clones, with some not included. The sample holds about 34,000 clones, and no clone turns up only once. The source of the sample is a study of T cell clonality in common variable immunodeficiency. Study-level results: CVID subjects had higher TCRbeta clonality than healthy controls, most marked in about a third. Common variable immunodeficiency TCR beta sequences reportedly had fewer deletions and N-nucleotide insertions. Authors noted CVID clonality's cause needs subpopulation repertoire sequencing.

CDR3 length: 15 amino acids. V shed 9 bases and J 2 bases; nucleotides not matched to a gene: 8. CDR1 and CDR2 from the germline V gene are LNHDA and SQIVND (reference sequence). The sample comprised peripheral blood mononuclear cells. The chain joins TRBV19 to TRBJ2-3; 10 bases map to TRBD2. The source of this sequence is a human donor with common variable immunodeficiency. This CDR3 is CASTKLAGATDTQYF. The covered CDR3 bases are TGTGCCAGCACCAAGCTAGCGGGGGCCACAGATACG. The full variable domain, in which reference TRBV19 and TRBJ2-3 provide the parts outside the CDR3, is DGGITQSPKYLFRKEGQNVTLSCEQNLNHDAMYWYRQDPGQGLRLIYYSQIVNDFQKGDIAEGYSVSREKKESFPLTVTSAQKNPTAFYLCASTKLAGATDTQYFGPGTRLTVL.